A single sample gave rise to the 26 T cell receptor beta chains below, sequenced in a study of T cell repertoires in cytomegalovirus infection. TCRdb processed the reads anew with MiXCR; each CDR3 protein has one entry. Seen here are around 300,000 distinct CDR3 sequences, roughly 25% observed once, and the top ten hold 13%. No antigens are known for them. This sample comprised cultured PBMCs, obtained from culture after CMV antigen stimulation. These receptor sequences come from a human donor in good health (CMV status not recorded). Some clones in this sample may be carry-over from other donors' samples.

V gene TRBV20-1 combines with J gene TRBJ1-2, with 12 nucleotides matching TRBD1. CDR1 and CDR2 from the germline V gene are DFQATT and SNEGSKA (reference sequence). The CDR3 is 18 residues long. Trimming removed 2 bases from V and 4 bases from J; junction bases left unmatched: 14. The DNA for the CDR3 is TGCAGTGCTAGAAGAATCCCGGGACAGGGGGCGTCGAGCTATGGCTACACCTTC. This sequence encodes CSARRIPGQGASSYGYTF.

The rearrangement uses TRBV5-5 and TRBJ2-1; unclear D gene. The CDR3 has 12 amino acids. The V end lost 2 bases, the J end lost 7 bases, and 7 bases lay between the germline ends. The germline V gene has CDR1 SGHKS and CDR2 YYEKEE (reference sequence). The CDR3 loop reads CASSLPVNEQFF. CDR3 DNA: TGTGCCAGCAGCTTACCAGTGAATGAGCAGTTCTTC.

This clonotype was detected many times. The CDR3 DNA reads as TGTGCCACCAGCAGAGATGAGGGGTTCTTCCAAGAGACCCAGTACTTC. This encodes CATSRDEGFFQETQYF. The chain links TRBV15 to TRBJ2-5; D could derive from TRBD1 or TRBD2 (5 bases each). Trimming pared 0 bases from V and 1 base from J, leaving 12 bases between. The CDR3 has 16 amino acids. Germline V lookup: CDR1 LNHNV, CDR2 YYDKDF (reference sequence).

This clonotype was detected once. The V call is TRBV27, the J call TRBJ2-1; D is possibly TRBD1 or TRBD2 (5 bases each). V lost 6 bases to trimming and J lost 2 bases, with 17 bases between them. The germline V gene encodes CDR1 MNHEY and CDR2 SMNVEV (reference sequence). The CDR3 sequence is 16 residues long. The CDR3 reads CASSSPRRDPYNEQFF. CDR3 DNA sequence: TGTGCCAGCAGCTCCCCCCGCAGGGACCCCTACAATGAGCAGTTCTTC.

The table lists this clonotype with many counts. The CDR3 DNA reads as TGCGCCAGCAGCCAAGATTGGCCTAGCGGGAGCACAGATACGCAGTATTTT. As protein: CASSQDWPSGSTDTQYF. The J gene is TRBJ2-3, the V gene TRBV4-3, with 8 bases matching TRBD2. The ends lost 0 bases at V and 0 bases at J; junction bases unmatched: 5. CDR1 is LGHNA, CDR2 YSLEER, per germline. This CDR3 region has 17 residues.

This sequence joins TRBV6-5 and TRBJ2-6, with no clear D. V was clipped by 7 bases and J by 4 bases, with 11 bases between them. Germline assignment: CDR1 MNHEY and CDR2 SVGAGI. CDR3 size: 14 residues. For the CDR3, the DNA is TGTGCCAGCAAGCTGACCGTGGGGGCCAACGTCCTGACTTTC. This encodes CASKLTVGANVLTF.

This chain connects TRBV7-8 to TRBJ2-7, with 7 bases aligning to TRBD1. Trimming removed 5 bases from V and 3 bases from J; junction bases left unmatched: 7. Germline assignment: CDR1 SGHVS and CDR2 FQNEAQ. This CDR3 is 14 amino acids long. The CDR3 sequence is CASSPGQPIYEQYF. CDR3 sequence (DNA): TGTGCCAGCAGCCCGGGACAGCCGATCTACGAGCAGTACTTC.

This rearrangement joins TRBV12-3 or TRBV12-4 to TRBJ2-1; D might be TRBD2 (5 bases). V was pared by 1 base and J by 11 bases, with 15 bases between. This CDR3 spans 14 amino acids. The CDR3 nucleotides read TGTGCCAGCAGTTTAGATTTTGGCGGGCAAAAGCAGTTCTTC. Translating it yields CASSLDFGGQKQFF.

The chain carries TRBV5-1 and TRBJ1-3; D remains ambiguous. Germline V gives CDR1 SGHRS, CDR2 YFSETQ. The CDR3 loop spans 13 amino acids. The V end lost 4 bases, the J end lost 0 bases, and 5 bases lay between the germline ends. The CDR3 loop reads CASSPFSGNTIYF. The CDR3, as DNA: TGCGCCAGCAGCCCGTTCTCTGGAAACACCATATATTTT.

This clonotype was picked up a small number of times. The genes are TRBV6-5 and TRBJ2-5, with TRBD2 matching over 10 bases. Germline values: CDR1 MNHEY, CDR2 SVGAGI. The CDR3 is made up of 16 amino acids. Trimming removed 2 bases from V and 4 bases from J; junction bases left unmatched: 7. The CDR3 protein is CASSYKGSGRIETQYF. CDR3 coding DNA: TGTGCCAGCAGTTACAAAGGTAGCGGGAGGATAGAGACCCAGTACTTC.

This chain connects TRBV20-1 to TRBJ2-1, with TRBD2 identical over 7 bases. Germline CDR1 and CDR2: DFQATT and SNEGSKA (reference sequence). V shed 0 bases and J 7 bases; nucleotides not matched to a gene: 12. The CDR3 extends over 16 amino acids. CDR3: CSARDFYGGRLNEQFF. The CDR3 DNA sequence: TGCAGTGCTAGAGATTTTTACGGCGGGAGATTGAATGAGCAGTTCTTC.

This clonotype turned up a few times. The chain recombines TRBV9 with TRBJ2-1, with TRBD2 matching 7 bases. This CDR3 comprises 16 residues. With 3 bases clipped from V and 1 base from J, the junction kept 7 bases outside the gene matches. Looked up from germline, CDR1 is SGDLS and CDR2 is YYNGEE. CDR3 DNA: TGTGCCAGCAGCGCGCGACTAGCAGGTTCCTACAATGAGCAGTTCTTC. Amino acids: CASSARLAGSYNEQFF.

As for this clonotype: The junction and the germline gene differ at one end; a read error may be behind it. V usage is TRBV12-3 or TRBV12-4 and J usage is TRBJ2-1; 9 positions match TRBD2. The CDR3 loop spans 12 amino acids. This CDR3 is CASSSGGTSTVF. The CDR3 DNA reads TGTGCCAGCAGTTCAGGGGGGACTAGCACGGTCTTC.

The chain employs TRBV20-1 and TRBJ2-3; maybe TRBD1 (6 bases). The germline V gene encodes CDR1 DFQATT and CDR2 SNEGSKA (reference sequence). The CDR3 spans 13 residues. Trimming took 4 bases from V and 3 from J, leaving 11 bases between them. The CDR3 coding sequence is TGCAGTGCTACATACACAGGGACAGATACGCAGTATTTT. It encodes CSATYTGTDTQYF.

The rearrangement joins TRBV30 to TRBJ2-7; the match to TRBD2 covers 8 bases. V was pared by 4 bases and J by 2 bases, with 10 bases of the junction left unmatched. The length of the CDR3 is 15 residues. Germline assignment: CDR1 GTSNPN and CDR2 SVGIG (reference sequence). The CDR3 loop reads CAWTRSLAGTYEQYF. The CDR3 region has the DNA TGTGCCTGGACTAGAAGTCTAGCGGGTACCTACGAGCAGTACTTC.

The chain is built from TRBV4-3 and TRBJ2-5; unclear D gene. This CDR3 region has 13 residues. Between the trimmed V and J ends, which lost 0 bases and 4 bases, there was a span of 6 bases. The germline CDR1 and CDR2 sequences are LGHNA and YSLEER. The CDR3: CASSQDRSETQYF. CDR3 DNA sequence: TGCGCCAGCAGCCAAGACCGGTCAGAGACCCAGTACTTC.

CDR3 residues: CASRLSGPIFYEQYF. CDR3 in DNA: TGTGCCAGCAGACTTTCGGGACCAATCTTCTACGAGCAGTACTTC. V is TRBV28 and J is TRBJ2-7; either TRBD1 or TRBD2 may fit D (5 bases each). Per the germline V gene, CDR1 is MDHEN and CDR2 is SYDVKM. CDR3 length equals 15 residues. V lost 6 bases, J lost 3 bases, and 18 bases lay in between.

This clonotype was detected a few times. The chain recombines TRBV7-8 with TRBJ2-1; D remains ambiguous. The CDR3 runs to 12 residues. Germline assignment: CDR1 SGHVS and CDR2 FQNEAQ. V gave up 2 bases and J gave up 9 bases, with 8 bases separating them. CDR3 coding DNA: TGTGCCAGCAGCTTATTGGTGACTGAGCAGTTCTTC. It yields the protein CASSLLVTEQFF.

The CDR3, as DNA: TGTGCCAGCAGCTCAGGGGACGGGTATAGCAATCAGCCCCAGCATTTT. Translation: CASSSGDGYSNQPQHF. The chain recombines TRBV7-9 with TRBJ1-5, with a possible D match to TRBD1 (6 bases). V was cut by 4 bases and J by 0 bases, with 13 bases left in between. The V gene's germline CDR1 is SEHNR and CDR2 FQNEAQ (reference sequence). The CDR3 is 16 residues long. Full variable domain (missing parts from reference TRBV7-9 and TRBJ1-5): DTGVSQNPRHKITKRGQNVTFRCDPISEHNRLYWYRQTLGQGPEFLTYFQNEAQLEKSRLLSDRFSAERPKGSFSTLEIQRTEQGDSAMYLCASSSGDGYSNQPQHFGDGTRLSIL.

The V call is TRBV6-6, the J call TRBJ2-7; 7 bases are a match to TRBD1. With 8 bases clipped from V and 4 bases from J, the junction kept 8 bases outside the gene matches. The V gene's germline CDR1 is MNHNY and CDR2 SVGAGI (reference sequence). CDR3 length: 13 residues. The CDR3 protein is CASQTEGAYEQYV. CDR3 DNA: TGTGCCAGCCAGACAGAGGGGGCTTACGAGCAGTACGTC.

In its sample, this clonotype was seen a few times. In DNA, the CDR3 is TGTGCCAGCAGGTTGGGATCGAATCAGCCCCAGCATTTT. It translates to CASRLGSNQPQHF. The V call is TRBV6-1, the J call TRBJ1-5; D ambiguous. V was shortened by 6 bases and J by 4 bases, with 10 bases between the two germline ends. The germline CDR1 and CDR2 sequences are MNHNS and SASEGT. This CDR3 has 13 residues.

The chain carries TRBV12-3 or TRBV12-4 and TRBJ2-5; D uncertain. Trimming cost V 3 bases and J 4 bases, with 6 bases left between them. The CDR3 consists of 12 residues. As DNA, the CDR3 is TGTGCCAGCAGTTTTTGGGGAGAGACCCAGTACTTC. Its protein is CASSFWGETQYF.

In this sample, this clonotype turned up once. The rearrangement links TRBV18 to TRBJ2-1; tentatively, D is TRBD1 (6 bases). V shed 8 bases and J shed 2 bases, with 13 bases lying between them. Germline V gives CDR1 KGHSH, CDR2 LQKENI. The CDR3 runs to 14 residues. This chain's CDR3 is CASVDSPPYNEQFF. Written as DNA, the CDR3 is TGTGCCAGCGTGGACAGTCCCCCCTACAATGAGCAGTTCTTC.

The table lists this clonotype with a few counts. The rearrangement joins TRBV7-9 to TRBJ2-1; D unresolved. CDR1 SEHNR and CDR2 FQNEAQ come from the germline V gene (reference sequence). The V end lost 6 bases, the J end lost 6 bases, and 9 bases lay between the germline ends. The CDR3 contains 12 residues. The CDR3 is CASRPDLNEQFF. CDR3 DNA: TGTGCCAGCAGGCCTGACCTCAATGAGCAGTTCTTC.

This clonotype was seen a few times. The J gene is TRBJ1-1, the V gene TRBV14, with no clear D. Per germline, CDR1 SGHDN and CDR2 FVKESK. Trimming pared 4 bases from V and 1 base from J, leaving 10 bases between. The CDR3 is 14 residues long. The CDR3 DNA reads as TGTGCCAGCAGCCCTGGCAGCTGGAACACTGAAGCTTTCTTT. Amino acid sequence: CASSPGSWNTEAFF.

The V and J genes are TRBV15 and TRBJ1-5, with 10 bases that match TRBD1. CDR1 is LNHNV, CDR2 YYDKDF, per germline (reference sequence). The CDR3 has 16 amino acids. The junction had 1 base not matched to a gene; V was cut back by 0 bases and J by 2 bases. CDR3 DNA sequence: TGTGCCACCAGCAGAGATGGGACAGGGGGCAATCAGCCCCAGCATTTT. Its protein is CATSRDGTGGNQPQHF.